The entry below describes one T cell receptor beta chain. Germline V gene sequence: CDR1 LGHDT, CDR2 YNNKEL (reference sequence). J was trimmed by 4 bases and V by 4 bases; bases with no gene match: 9. The CDR3 loop spans 15 amino acids. The data were obtained in a study of blood T cell repertoires in COVID-19. On the study more broadly: Collection of acute and convalescent COVID-19 samples took place in the United States, Italy and Spain.

Produced via immunoSEQ multiplex PCR; TCRdb's table is partial and in-frame only. The sample lists approximately 220,000 clones, less than 85% seen once, with under 20% in the top ten. Adults between roughly 18 and 95 years of age took part from under 30 US areas. Participant-reported clinical history was the basis for cohort assignment. Recovered participants had two consecutive negative NP/OP PCR tests, healthcare professional clearance, or symptom resolution. J is TRBJ1-1 and V is TRBV3-1 (or the pseudogene TRBV3-2), with 7 nucleotides matching TRBD1. The sample consisted of PBMCs or T cells enriched from blood (not recorded which). This TCR was recovered from a man in his forties or fifties who had recovered from COVID-19. DNA for the CDR3: TGTGCCAGCAGCCTGGAAGGGGGCCTGGGCACTGAAGCTTTCTTT. Translating it yields CASSLEGGLGTEAFF.